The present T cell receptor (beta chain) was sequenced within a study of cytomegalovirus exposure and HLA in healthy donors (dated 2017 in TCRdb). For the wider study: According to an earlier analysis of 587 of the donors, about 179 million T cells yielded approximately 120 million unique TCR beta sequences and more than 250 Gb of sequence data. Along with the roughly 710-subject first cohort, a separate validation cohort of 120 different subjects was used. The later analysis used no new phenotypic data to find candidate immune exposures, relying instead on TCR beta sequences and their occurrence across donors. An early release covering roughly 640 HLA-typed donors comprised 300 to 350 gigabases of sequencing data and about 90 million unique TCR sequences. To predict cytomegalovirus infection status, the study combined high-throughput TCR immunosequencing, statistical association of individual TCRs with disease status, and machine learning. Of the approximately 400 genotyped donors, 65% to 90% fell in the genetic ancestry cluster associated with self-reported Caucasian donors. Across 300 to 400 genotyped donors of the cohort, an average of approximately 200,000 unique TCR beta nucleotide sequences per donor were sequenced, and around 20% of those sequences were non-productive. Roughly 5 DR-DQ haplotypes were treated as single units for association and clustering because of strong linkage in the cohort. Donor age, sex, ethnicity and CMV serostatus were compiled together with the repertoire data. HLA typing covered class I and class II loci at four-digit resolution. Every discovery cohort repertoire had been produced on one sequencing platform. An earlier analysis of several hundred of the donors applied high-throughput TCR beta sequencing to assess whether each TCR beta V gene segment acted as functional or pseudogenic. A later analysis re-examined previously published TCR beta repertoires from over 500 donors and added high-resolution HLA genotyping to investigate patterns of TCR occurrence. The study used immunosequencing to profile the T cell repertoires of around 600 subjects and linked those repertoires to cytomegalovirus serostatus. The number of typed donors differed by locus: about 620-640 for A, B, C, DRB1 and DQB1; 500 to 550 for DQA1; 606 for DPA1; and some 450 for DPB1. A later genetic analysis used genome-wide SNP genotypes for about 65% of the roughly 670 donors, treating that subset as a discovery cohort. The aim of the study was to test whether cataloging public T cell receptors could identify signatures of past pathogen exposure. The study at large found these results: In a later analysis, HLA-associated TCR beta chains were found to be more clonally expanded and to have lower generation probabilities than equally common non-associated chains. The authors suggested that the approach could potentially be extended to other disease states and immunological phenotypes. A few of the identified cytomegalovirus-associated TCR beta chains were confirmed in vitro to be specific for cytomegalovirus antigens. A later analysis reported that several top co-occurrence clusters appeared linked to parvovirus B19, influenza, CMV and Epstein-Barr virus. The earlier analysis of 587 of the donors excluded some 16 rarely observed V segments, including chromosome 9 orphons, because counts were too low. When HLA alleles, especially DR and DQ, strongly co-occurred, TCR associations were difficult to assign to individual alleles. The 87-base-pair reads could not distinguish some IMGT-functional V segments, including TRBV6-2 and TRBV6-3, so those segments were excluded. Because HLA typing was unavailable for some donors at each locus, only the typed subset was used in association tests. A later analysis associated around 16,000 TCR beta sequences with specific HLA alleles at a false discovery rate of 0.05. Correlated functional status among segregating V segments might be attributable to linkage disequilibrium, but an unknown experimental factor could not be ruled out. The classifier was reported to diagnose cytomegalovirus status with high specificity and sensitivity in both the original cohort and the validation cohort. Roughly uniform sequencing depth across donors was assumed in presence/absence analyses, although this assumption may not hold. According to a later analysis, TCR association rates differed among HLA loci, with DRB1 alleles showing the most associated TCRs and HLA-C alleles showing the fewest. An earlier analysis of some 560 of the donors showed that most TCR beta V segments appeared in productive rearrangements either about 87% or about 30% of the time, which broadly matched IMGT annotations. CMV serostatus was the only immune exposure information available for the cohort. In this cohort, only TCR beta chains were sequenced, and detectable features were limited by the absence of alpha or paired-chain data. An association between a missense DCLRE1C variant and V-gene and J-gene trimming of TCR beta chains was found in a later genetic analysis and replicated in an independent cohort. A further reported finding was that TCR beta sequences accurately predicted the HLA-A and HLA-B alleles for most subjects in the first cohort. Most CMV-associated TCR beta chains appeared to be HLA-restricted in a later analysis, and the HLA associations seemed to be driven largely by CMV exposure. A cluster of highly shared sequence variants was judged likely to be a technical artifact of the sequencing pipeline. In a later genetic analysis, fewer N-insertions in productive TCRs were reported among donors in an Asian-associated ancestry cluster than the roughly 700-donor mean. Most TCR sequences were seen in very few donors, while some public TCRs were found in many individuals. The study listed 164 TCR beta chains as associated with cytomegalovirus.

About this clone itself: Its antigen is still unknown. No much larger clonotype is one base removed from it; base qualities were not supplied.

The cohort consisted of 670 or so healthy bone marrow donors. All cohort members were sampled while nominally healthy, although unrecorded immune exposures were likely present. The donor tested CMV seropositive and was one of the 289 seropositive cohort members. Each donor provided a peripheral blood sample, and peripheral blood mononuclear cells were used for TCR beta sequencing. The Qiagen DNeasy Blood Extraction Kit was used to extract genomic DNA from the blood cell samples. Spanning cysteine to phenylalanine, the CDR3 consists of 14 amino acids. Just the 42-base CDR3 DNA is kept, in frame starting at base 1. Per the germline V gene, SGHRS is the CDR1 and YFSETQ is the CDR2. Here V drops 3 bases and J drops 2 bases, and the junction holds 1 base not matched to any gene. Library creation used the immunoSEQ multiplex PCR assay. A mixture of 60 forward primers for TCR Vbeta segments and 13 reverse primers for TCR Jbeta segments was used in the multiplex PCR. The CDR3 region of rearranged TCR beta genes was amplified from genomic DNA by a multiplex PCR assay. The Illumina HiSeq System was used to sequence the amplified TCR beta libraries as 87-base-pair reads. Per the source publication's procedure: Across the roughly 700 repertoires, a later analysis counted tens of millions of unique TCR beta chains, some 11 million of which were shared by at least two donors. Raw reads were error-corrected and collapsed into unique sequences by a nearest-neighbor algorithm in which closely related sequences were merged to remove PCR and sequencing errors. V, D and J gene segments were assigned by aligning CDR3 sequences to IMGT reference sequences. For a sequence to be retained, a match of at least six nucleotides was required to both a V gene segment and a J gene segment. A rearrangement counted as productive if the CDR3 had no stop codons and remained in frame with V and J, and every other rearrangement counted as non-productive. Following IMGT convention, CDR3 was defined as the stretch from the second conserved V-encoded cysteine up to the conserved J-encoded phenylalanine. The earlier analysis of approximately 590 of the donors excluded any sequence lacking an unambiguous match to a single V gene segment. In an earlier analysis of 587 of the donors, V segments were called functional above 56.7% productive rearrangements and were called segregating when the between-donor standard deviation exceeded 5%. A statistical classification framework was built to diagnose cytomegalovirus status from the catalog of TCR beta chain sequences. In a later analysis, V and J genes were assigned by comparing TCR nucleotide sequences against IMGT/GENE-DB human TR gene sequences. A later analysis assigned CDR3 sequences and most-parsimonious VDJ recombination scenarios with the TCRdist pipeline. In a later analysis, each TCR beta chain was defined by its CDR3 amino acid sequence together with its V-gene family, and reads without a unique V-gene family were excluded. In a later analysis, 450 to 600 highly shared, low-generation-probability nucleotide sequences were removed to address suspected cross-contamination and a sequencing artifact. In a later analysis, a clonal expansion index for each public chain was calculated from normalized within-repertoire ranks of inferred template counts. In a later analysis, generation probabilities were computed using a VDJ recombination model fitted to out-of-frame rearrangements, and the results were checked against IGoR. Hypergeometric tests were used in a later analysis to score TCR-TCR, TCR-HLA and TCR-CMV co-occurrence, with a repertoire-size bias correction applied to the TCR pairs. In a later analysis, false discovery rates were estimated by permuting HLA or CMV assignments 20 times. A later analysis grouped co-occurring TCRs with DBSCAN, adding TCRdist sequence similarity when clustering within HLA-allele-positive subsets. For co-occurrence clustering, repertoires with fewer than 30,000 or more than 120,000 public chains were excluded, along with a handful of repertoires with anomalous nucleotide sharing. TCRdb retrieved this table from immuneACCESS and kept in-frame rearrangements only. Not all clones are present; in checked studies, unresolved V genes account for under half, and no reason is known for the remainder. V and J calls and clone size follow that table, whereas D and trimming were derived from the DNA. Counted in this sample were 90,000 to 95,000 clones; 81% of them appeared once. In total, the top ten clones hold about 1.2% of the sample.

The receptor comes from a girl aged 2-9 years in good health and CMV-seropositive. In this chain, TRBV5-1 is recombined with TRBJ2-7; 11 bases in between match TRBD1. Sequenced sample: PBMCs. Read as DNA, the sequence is TGCGCCAGCAGCTGGGGACAGGGGGCCTACGAGCAGTACTTC. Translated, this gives CASSWGQGAYEQYF.